The clone carrying this T cell receptor (beta chain) was observed a single time. The antigen remains unidentified. This sample was included in a study of cytomegalovirus exposure and HLA in healthy donors. Study observations and caveats: TCR beta sequences reportedly predicted most subjects' HLA-A and HLA-B alleles accurately. Analyses of presence/absence relied on an assumption of roughly uniform sequencing depth across donors. With further analysis later on, most CMV-associated TCR beta chains appeared HLA-restricted. A link between a missense DCLRE1C variant and TCR beta V- and J-gene trimming emerged from a later analysis.

Use of 60 Vbeta and 13 Jbeta primers characterized the PCR. Measured with immunoSEQ multiplex PCR; TCRdb has only the in-frame clones, and not every one. Of roughly 58,000 clones detected, 65% to 90% appear once; the ten largest clones hold less than 2%. This clonotype was obtained from a human donor in good health. Sequenced input: PBMCs.

CDR3 in amino acids: CATSMRRGGFTDTQYF. CDR3 sequence (DNA): TGTGCCACATCAATGCGGAGGGGAGGTTTCACAGATACGCAGTATTTT. The chain employs TRBV11-2 and TRBJ2-3, with a tentative D call TRBD2 (6 bases). The CDR3 is made up of 16 amino acids. Germline CDR1 is SGHAT and CDR2 is FQNNGV. V lost 10 bases, J lost 2 bases, and 22 bases lay in between.